The subject of this entry is one T cell receptor (beta chain). Which antigen it targets is not known. There are no base qualities to consult, and no much larger clone falls within one base. CDR1 and CDR2 are read off the germline V gene as SQVTM and ANQGSEA. The CDR3 runs 11 amino acids, cysteine and phenylalanine included. Only CDR3 DNA remains: 33 bases, in frame from the first base. The V end loses 7 bases and the J end loses 0 bases, and a stretch of 5 bases separates them. Participants in the prospective study were aged roughly 18 to 89 years, lived in under 30 United States geographic areas, and enrolled through a virtual design. In the prospective study, cohorts were assigned on the basis of participant-reported clinical history obtained from a screening survey and a study questionnaire. For ImmuneRACE Cohort 3, a participant was defined as recovered based on two consecutive negative NP/OP PCR tests, clearance by a healthcare professional, or resolution of symptoms. Mobile phlebotomists in the prospective study collected whole blood, serum and a nasopharyngeal or oropharyngeal swab from every participant. Participants in the prospective study had the option to provide additional blood draws and questionnaires over an approximately 2-month period. Blood samples from the prospective study were shipped frozen or at room temperature prior to DNA extraction.

The immunoSEQ Assay, a bias-controlled multiplex PCR, was used to amplify TCRbeta CDR3 regions from genomic DNA. Per the source publication's procedure: Within the assay, amplification of reference gene primers was used to estimate how many nucleated cells each sample contained. To quantify the absolute abundance of each unique TCRbeta CDR3 rearrangement, sequence reads were collapsed and filtered. For each sample, productive Simpson clonality was calculated as the square root of Simpson's diversity index over productive rearrangements. TCRdb provides this immuneACCESS table in a form limited to in-frame rearrangements. Some clones are lacking; in checked studies, under half of them reflect an unresolved V gene, and why the rest are absent is not known. V and J calls plus clone size are reproduced from that table; the DNA served to infer D and trimming. The sample records some 340,000 clones, around 87% of which are singletons. The top ten clones comprise approximately 5.3% of the sample.

The data are from a study of blood T cell repertoires in COVID-19 (dated by TCRdb to 2018 to 2020). At the level of the whole study: Collaborator samples came from the United States, Italy and Spain and covered acute and convalescent phases of COVID-19. The material from the prospective study consisted of cDNA or gDNA derived from T cells, B-cell-depleted T cells, or PBMCs. Deeply sampled blood TCRbeta repertoires from subjects exposed to, actively infected with, or recovered from COVID-19 were included in the dataset. The repertoires were released in a freely available public database intended as a resource for research on the immune response to SARS-CoV-2. The samples were drawn from two sources: the first 160 participants of the ongoing ImmuneRACE study, and 950 to 1,500 subjects contributed by 6 global collaborators. Sample metadata almost always included a de-identified subject ID, COVID-19 status, age in years and sex. Where HLA class I and class II types were available, the types were taken from metadata supplied by the sample provider, not from assay-based typing. Study-level results and caveats: The amount of clinical and demographic metadata varied by source and participant and was provided uncurated.

The sequencing sample was made of PBMCs or T cells enriched from blood (not recorded which). This TCR came from a woman in her 30s who had recovered from COVID-19. The rearranged chain carries TRBV29-1 and TRBJ2-3; the D gene lacks a confident call. The sequenced DNA: TGCAGCGCTACTAGCACAGATACGCAGTATTTT. It codes for CSATSTDTQYF.